The 31 T cell receptor beta chains below come from one sample, sequenced in a study of beta chain features in type 1 diabetes. Expressed TCRB transcripts were sequenced after all isolated RNA was converted to cDNA. The data were produced by immunoSEQ multiplex PCR, yet TCRdb's version contains in-frame clones alone and is incomplete. The table has tens of thousands of clones, roughly 40% seen once. These receptors have no known antigen. Study observations and caveats: Among all four CD4+ subsets, Type 1 diabetes patients had TCRB CDR3s that were moderately but significantly shorter.

The sample was Tregs from blood. These receptors originate from a man aged 25 to 45 with type 1 diabetes.

The J gene is TRBJ2-1, the V gene TRBV7-2, with a possible D match to TRBD2 (5 bases). The germline V gene encodes CDR1 SGHTA and CDR2 FQGNSA. This CDR3 is 13 amino acids long. V was shortened by 7 bases and J by 2 bases, with 9 bases between the two germline ends. CDR3 region: CASNPGTYNEQFF. CDR3 nucleotide sequence: TGTGCCAGCAACCCGGGAACCTACAATGAGCAGTTCTTC.

CDR3 coding DNA: TGTGCCAGTTCGAGTGACACCGGGGAGCTGTTTTTT. Protein: CASSSDTGELFF. V usage is TRBV7-2 and J usage is TRBJ2-2; D is ambiguous. Germline V gene sequence: CDR1 SGHTA, CDR2 FQGNSA. This CDR3 spans 12 amino acids. V lost 9 bases, J lost 3 bases, and 8 bases lay in between. Full variable domain (missing parts from reference TRBV7-2 and TRBJ2-2): GAGVSQSPSNKVTEKGKDVELRCDPISGHTALYWYRQSLGQGLEFLIYFQGNSAPDKSGLPSDRFSAERTGGSVSTLTIQRTQQEDSAVYLCASSSDTGELFFGEGSRLTVL.

The chain recombines TRBV18 with TRBJ2-7; 11 positions agree with TRBD2. This CDR3 has 16 residues. CDR1 and CDR2 (germline): KGHSH, LQKENI. V lost 3 bases to trimming and J lost 4 bases; unmatched junction nucleotides: 8. The CDR3 DNA sequence: TGTGCCAGCTCACCCAATCGACTAGCGGGATGGTACGAGCAGTACTTC. Translation: CASSPNRLAGWYEQYF.

The rearrangement joins TRBV19 to TRBJ1-2; tentatively, D is TRBD1 (5 bases). The germline V gene has CDR1 LNHDA and CDR2 SQIVND (reference sequence). The length of the CDR3 is 13 residues. Between the trimmed V and J ends, which lost 7 bases and 2 bases, there was a span of 11 bases. The CDR3 here is CASKPGPNYGYTF. The CDR3 DNA reads TGTGCCAGTAAACCAGGGCCCAACTATGGCTACACCTTC.

J is TRBJ1-1 and V is TRBV7-3; possibly TRBD1 for D (6 bases). This CDR3 is 13 amino acids long. Trimming cost V 6 bases and J 0 bases, with 8 bases left between them. CDR1 is SGHTA and CDR2 is FQGTGA in the germline V gene. The DNA of the CDR3 is TGTGCCAGCAGTCGACAGGTGAACACTGAAGCTTTCTTT. Protein sequence: CASSRQVNTEAFF. Together with reference TRBV7-3 and TRBJ1-1, the CDR3 gives the full variable domain: GAGVSQTPSNKVTEKGKYVELRCDPISGHTALYWYRQSLGQGPEFLIYFQGTGAADDSGLPNDRFFAVRPEGSVSTLKIQRTERGDSAVYLCASSRQVNTEAFFGQGTRLTVV.

This clone was counted a few times. This sequence joins TRBV10-3 and TRBJ2-3, with TRBD2 matching 9 bases. CDR1 is ENHRY, CDR2 SYGVKD, per germline. The CDR3 is 14 amino acids. Unmatched junction bases numbered 4, after V lost 3 bases and J lost 6 bases. The CDR3 nucleotides are TGTGCCATCAGTGAAAGGACTAGCGCGGATACGCAGTATTTT. This sequence encodes CAISERTSADTQYF.

The CDR3 nucleotides read TGTGCCAGTAGTGCGACAGTGAACACCGGGGAGCTGTTTTTT. It encodes CASSATVNTGELFF. The rearrangement links TRBV19 to TRBJ2-2; D is perhaps TRBD1 (5 bases). Trimming shortened V by 5 bases and J by 1 base, and 8 bases separated the two germline ends. Germline assignment: CDR1 LNHDA and CDR2 SQIVND (reference sequence). There are 14 residues in the CDR3.

The chain is built from TRBV18 and TRBJ1-5; D is unresolved. From germline, CDR1 is KGHSH and CDR2 LQKENI. The V end lost 3 bases, the J end lost 10 bases, and 13 bases lay between the germline ends. The CDR3 covers 13 residues. As DNA, the CDR3 is TGTGCCAGCTCACCCCTTCACGGGGAACCCCAGCATTTT. Translated, it gives CASSPLHGEPQHF.

The CDR3 protein is CASTLGQGNQPQHF. The CDR3 DNA reads TGTGCCAGCACCTTAGGACAGGGCAATCAGCCCCAGCATTTT. V is TRBV28 and J is TRBJ1-5; 7 bases match TRBD1. Germline V lookup: CDR1 MDHEN, CDR2 SYDVKM. The CDR3 has 14 residues. V trimming: 7 bases; J trimming: 2 bases; junction bases outside the gene matches: 5.

In this sample, this clone turned up a few times. This sequence joins TRBV18 and TRBJ2-7, with TRBD1 matching 9 bases. V was pared by 3 bases and J by 7 bases, with 4 bases of the junction left unmatched. Looked up from germline, CDR1 is KGHSH and CDR2 is LQKENI. The CDR3 runs 13 residues. CDR3 DNA: TGTGCCAGCTCACCCGGGACAGGGTGGGAGCAGTACTTC. It yields the protein CASSPGTGWEQYF. The variable domain in full, completed from reference TRBV18 and TRBJ2-7, reads NAGVMQNPRHLVRRRGQEARLRCSPMKGHSHVYWYRQLPEEGLKFMVYLQKENIIDESGMPKERFSAEFPKEGPSILRIQQVVRGDSAAYFCASSPGTGWEQYFGPGTRLTVT.

V is TRBV6-1 and J is TRBJ1-1, with TRBD1 matching over 7 bases. CDR3 size: 15 residues. J gave up 0 bases and V 8 bases, and 9 bases lay outside the gene matches. The germline CDR1 and CDR2 sequences are MNHNS and SASEGT. This CDR3 is CASEGTAFMNTEAFF. CDR3 bases: TGTGCCAGCGAAGGGACAGCTTTTATGAACACTGAAGCTTTCTTT.

The chain recombines TRBV5-5 with TRBJ2-1; possible D gene TRBD1, 6 bases. Germline values: CDR1 SGHKS, CDR2 YYEKEE (reference sequence). The CDR3 loop spans 14 amino acids. Between the trimmed V and J ends, which lost 2 bases and 7 bases, there was a span of 13 bases. In nucleotides, the CDR3 is TGTGCCAGCAGCTTCGAACAGGGTAGGAATGAGCAGTTCTTC. This encodes CASSFEQGRNEQFF.

This chain uses TRBV6-1 with TRBJ2-1; D ambiguous. The germline CDR1 and CDR2 sequences are MNHNS and SASEGT. V shed 3 bases and J shed 5 bases, with 14 bases lying between them. The CDR3 length is 15 residues. The CDR3 reads CASSEHGGTDNEQFF. The CDR3 coding sequence is TGTGCCAGCAGTGAGCACGGCGGTACGGACAATGAGCAGTTCTTC.

V usage is TRBV7-9 and J usage is TRBJ2-6, with 7 positions matching TRBD1. CDR3 length: 15 amino acids. The germline CDR1 and CDR2 sequences are SEHNR and FQNEAQ (reference sequence). Trimming took 5 bases from V and 2 from J; bases not matched to a gene: 3. The CDR3 bases are TGTGCCAGCAGCGGAGACAGGGCTGGGGCCAACGTCCTGACTTTC. Its protein is CASSGDRAGANVLTF.

The chain recombines TRBV7-2 with TRBJ2-1; D is possibly TRBD1 (5 bases). V shed 6 bases and J shed 12 bases, with 15 bases lying between them. Germline V gives CDR1 SGHTA, CDR2 FQGNSA. The CDR3 extends over 12 amino acids. The CDR3 region is CASRFQGLGQFF. The CDR3 bases are TGTGCCAGCAGATTTCAGGGATTGGGGCAGTTCTTC.

This clone turned up a few times. The V gene is TRBV7-9, the J gene TRBJ1-2, with D maybe TRBD1 (5 bases). This CDR3 has 13 residues. Germline CDR1 is SEHNR and CDR2 is FQNEAQ (reference sequence). V lost 2 bases and J lost 3, with 7 bases in between. The chain's CDR3 is CASSLLQDYGYTF. The CDR3 coding sequence is TGTGCCAGCAGCTTACTACAGGACTATGGCTACACCTTC.

This clone was counted between two and nine times. V usage is TRBV7-2 and J usage is TRBJ2-7; 12 positions match TRBD2. Per germline, CDR1 SGHTA and CDR2 FQGNSA. Trimming took 5 bases from V and 7 from J; bases not matched to a gene: 3. The CDR3 length is 13 residues. The CDR3 is CASSRTSGNEQYF. The CDR3 coding sequence is TGTGCCAGCAGCCGGACTAGCGGGAATGAGCAGTACTTC.

The chain is built from TRBV28 and TRBJ1-2; D call uncertain. Germline V CDR1 and CDR2: MDHEN, SYDVKM. The CDR3 loop spans 14 amino acids. Trimming pared 6 bases from V and 2 bases from J, leaving 13 bases between. The CDR3, as DNA: TGTGCCAGCAGGGTGCCCCAGGCGAACTATGGCTACACCTTC. This sequence encodes CASRVPQANYGYTF.

This clone counts as medium-sized (0.01 to 0.1%). The genes are TRBV7-9 and TRBJ1-5; D possibly corresponds to TRBD1 (6 bases). V was cut by 5 bases and J by 7 bases, with 15 bases left in between. Germline CDR1 is SEHNR and CDR2 is FQNEAQ (reference sequence). There are 14 residues in the CDR3. CDR3: CASSPQGSEQPQHF. As DNA, the CDR3 is TGTGCCAGCAGCCCACAGGGCTCGGAGCAGCCCCAGCATTTT.

The chain carries TRBV11-2 and TRBJ2-7, with D maybe TRBD2 (6 bases). Trimming cost V 5 bases and J 4 bases, with 18 bases left between them. CDR3 size: 15 residues. Germline lookup yields CDR1 SGHAT and CDR2 FQNNGV. The CDR3 DNA reads as TGTGCCAGCAGCCCGGCGGCGGTGGGACTGTACGAGCAGTACTTC. Translation: CASSPAAVGLYEQYF. Full variable domain (rest looked up from reference TRBV11-2 and TRBJ2-7): EAGVAQSPRYKIIEKRQSVAFWCNPISGHATLYWYQQILGQGPKLLIQFQNNGVVDDSQLPKDRFSAERLKGVDSTLKIQPAKLEDSAVYLCASSPAAVGLYEQYFGPGTRLTVT.

The gene calls are TRBV19 and TRBJ2-3, with TRBD1 as a possible D gene (6 bases). Deletions cut 4 bases from V and 3 bases from J, with 8 bases between. CDR3 length: 13 residues. Germline lookup yields CDR1 LNHDA and CDR2 SQIVND (reference sequence). CDR3 protein: CASSKQGTDTQYF. The CDR3 DNA follows: TGTGCCAGTAGTAAACAGGGAACAGATACGCAGTATTTT.

The chain has TRBV29-1 and TRBJ2-2; D unclear. Germline CDR1 and CDR2: SQVTM and ANQGSEA. V lost 1 base, J lost 3 bases, and 9 bases lay in between. The CDR3 length is 14 residues. The CDR3 loop is CSVEGPTDTGELFF. As DNA, the CDR3 is TGCAGCGTTGAAGGTCCCACGGACACCGGGGAGCTGTTTTTT.

The chain combines TRBV2 with TRBJ2-3, with D maybe TRBD2 (6 bases). This CDR3 comprises 14 residues. V lost 7 bases and J 3 bases, leaving 14 bases between the germline ends. Germline loops: CDR1 SNHLY, CDR2 FYNNEI. CDR3 bases: TGTGCCAGCAAAAGGGACTTGGGGACAGATACGCAGTATTTT. This translates into CASKRDLGTDTQYF.

The chain combines TRBV5-1 with TRBJ2-1, with TRBD2 matching 8 bases. The CDR3 extends over 15 amino acids. In germline, CDR1 is SGHRS, CDR2 YFSETQ. Trimming cost V 2 bases and J 10 bases; bases outside gene matches: 11. DNA of the CDR3: TGCGCCAGCAGCTTAGGAGCAGCGGGAGTAGAGGAGCAGTTCTTC. Its translation is CASSLGAAGVEEQFF.

The rearrangement links TRBV19 to TRBJ2-5; TRBD1 aligns across 9 bases. Judging by the DNA end, TRBJ2-7 fits better; the J call may be wrong. The V gene's germline CDR1 is LNHDA and CDR2 SQIVND (reference sequence). The CDR3 consists of 15 residues. This CDR3 is CASSPGQGRSYEQYF. The CDR3 DNA is TGTGCCAGTAGTCCGGGACAGGGTCGATCCTACGAGCAGTACTTC.

The chain links TRBV7-9 to TRBJ1-2, with 8 bases matching TRBD1. The CDR3 contains 15 residues. With V trimmed by 5 bases and J by 8 bases, 13 bases remained unmatched. In germline, CDR1 is SEHNR, CDR2 FQNEAQ (reference sequence). The CDR3: CASSPRPQGASGYTF. The DNA of the CDR3 is TGTGCCAGCAGCCCCCGGCCCCAGGGGGCATCGGGCTACACCTTC.

This chain connects TRBV4-2 to TRBJ2-5; D might be TRBD2 (6 bases). There are 15 residues in the CDR3. The V end lost 1 base, the J end lost 1 base, and 10 bases lay between the germline ends. Germline V CDR1 and CDR2: LGHNA, YNFKEQ. The CDR3 is CASSQGGTTQETQYF. The DNA for the CDR3 is TGTGCCAGCAGCCAAGGCGGGACCACCCAAGAGACCCAGTACTTC.

The gene calls are TRBV7-3 and TRBJ2-2, with TRBD2 matching 7 bases. The CDR3 has 17 residues. The germline V gene encodes CDR1 SGHTA and CDR2 FQGTGA. The J segment lost 4 bases and the V segment lost 5 bases, leaving 13 bases of the junction unmatched. CDR3 sequence (DNA): TGTGCCAGCAGCCCAACGTGGGGGACTATATCCACCGGGGAGCTGTTTTTT. It yields the protein CASSPTWGTISTGELFF.

In its sample, this clone was seen a few times. This chain links TRBV28 with TRBJ1-2, with D perhaps TRBD1 (6 bases). V shed 7 bases and J shed 0 bases, with 18 bases lying between them. The CDR3 covers 16 residues. Germline CDR1 and CDR2: MDHEN and SYDVKM. The CDR3 spells CASTMGAGVTNYGYTF. In DNA, the CDR3 is TGTGCCAGCACCATGGGGGCAGGGGTCACTAACTATGGCTACACCTTC.

This chain connects TRBV6-5 to TRBJ1-2, with TRBD1 matching 8 bases. The germline V gene has CDR1 MNHEY and CDR2 SVGAGI. J lost 6 bases, V lost 5 bases, and 8 bases had no gene match. The CDR3 totals 14 residues. CDR3 region: CASSPDRQGNGYTF. Written as DNA, the CDR3 is TGTGCCAGCAGTCCCGACCGACAGGGGAATGGCTACACCTTC.

This chain links TRBV5-6 with TRBJ1-1; 11 bases match TRBD1. Germline CDR1 reads SGHDT; CDR2 reads YYEEEE. This CDR3 comprises 16 residues. The V segment lost 3 bases and the J segment 4 bases; nucleotides outside the gene matches: 8. The CDR3 region is CASSSLGQGEGTEAFF. CDR3 coding DNA: TGTGCCAGCAGCTCTTTGGGACAGGGGGAGGGCACTGAAGCTTTCTTT.